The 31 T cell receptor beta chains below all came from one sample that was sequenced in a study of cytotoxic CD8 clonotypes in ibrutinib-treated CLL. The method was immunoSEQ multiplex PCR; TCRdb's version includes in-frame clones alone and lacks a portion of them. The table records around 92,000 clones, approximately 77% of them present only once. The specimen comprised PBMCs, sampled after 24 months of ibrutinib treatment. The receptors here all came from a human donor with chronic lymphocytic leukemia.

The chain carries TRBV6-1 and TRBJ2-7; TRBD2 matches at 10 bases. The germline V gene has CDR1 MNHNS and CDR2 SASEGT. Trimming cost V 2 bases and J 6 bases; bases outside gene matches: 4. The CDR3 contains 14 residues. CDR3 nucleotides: TGTGCCAGCAGTGAAATAGGACTAGCGGCCGAGCAGTACTTC. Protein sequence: CASSEIGLAAEQYF.

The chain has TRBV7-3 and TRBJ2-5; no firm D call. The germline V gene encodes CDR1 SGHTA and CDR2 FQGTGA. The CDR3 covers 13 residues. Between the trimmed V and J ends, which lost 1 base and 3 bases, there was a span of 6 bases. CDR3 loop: CASSLSREETQYF. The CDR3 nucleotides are TGTGCCAGCAGCTTAAGTCGGGAAGAGACCCAGTACTTC.

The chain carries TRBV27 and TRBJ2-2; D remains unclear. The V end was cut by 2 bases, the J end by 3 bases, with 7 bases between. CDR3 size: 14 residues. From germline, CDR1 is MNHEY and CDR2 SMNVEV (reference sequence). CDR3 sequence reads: CASSLRAHTGELFF. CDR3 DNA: TGTGCCAGCAGTTTAAGGGCACACACCGGGGAGCTGTTTTTT.

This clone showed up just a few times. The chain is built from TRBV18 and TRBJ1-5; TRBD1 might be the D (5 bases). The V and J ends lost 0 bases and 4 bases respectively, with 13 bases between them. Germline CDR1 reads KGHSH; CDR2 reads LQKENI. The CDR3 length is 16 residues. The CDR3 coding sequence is TGTGCCAGCTCACCACCATCTCAGGGCCCTAATCAGCCCCAGCATTTT. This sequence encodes CASSPPSQGPNQPQHF.

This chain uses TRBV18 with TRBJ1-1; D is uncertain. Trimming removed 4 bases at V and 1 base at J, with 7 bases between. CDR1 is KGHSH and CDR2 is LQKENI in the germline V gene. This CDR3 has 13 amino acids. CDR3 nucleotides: TGTGCCAGCTCACTGGGCCGGAACACTGAAGCTTTCTTT. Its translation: CASSLGRNTEAFF.

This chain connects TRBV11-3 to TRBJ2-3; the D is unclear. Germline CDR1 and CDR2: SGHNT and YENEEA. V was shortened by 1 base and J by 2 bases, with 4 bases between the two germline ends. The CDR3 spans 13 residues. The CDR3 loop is CASSLGFTDTQYF. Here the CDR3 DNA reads TGTGCCAGCAGCTTAGGCTTCACAGATACGCAGTATTTT.

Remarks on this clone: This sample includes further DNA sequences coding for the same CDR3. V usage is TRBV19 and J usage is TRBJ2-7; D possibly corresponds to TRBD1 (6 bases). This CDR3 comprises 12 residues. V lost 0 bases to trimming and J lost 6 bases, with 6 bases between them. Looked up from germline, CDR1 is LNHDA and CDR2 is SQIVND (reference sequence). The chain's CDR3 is CASSIEGGEQYF. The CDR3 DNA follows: TGTGCCAGTAGTATAGAAGGGGGCGAGCAGTACTTC.

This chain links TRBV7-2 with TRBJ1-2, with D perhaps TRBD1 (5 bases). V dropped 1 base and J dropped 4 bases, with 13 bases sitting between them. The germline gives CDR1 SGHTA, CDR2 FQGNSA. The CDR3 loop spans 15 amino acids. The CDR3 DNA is TGTGCCAGCAGCTTAGTCCCGGGGCAGGGCTATGGCTACACCTTC. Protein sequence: CASSLVPGQGYGYTF.

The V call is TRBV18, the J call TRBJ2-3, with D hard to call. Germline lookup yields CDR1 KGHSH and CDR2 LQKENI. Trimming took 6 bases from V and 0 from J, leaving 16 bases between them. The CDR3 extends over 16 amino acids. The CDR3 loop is CASSPTVITSTDTQYF. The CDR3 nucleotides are TGTGCCAGCTCCCCCACAGTGATAACTAGCACAGATACGCAGTATTTT. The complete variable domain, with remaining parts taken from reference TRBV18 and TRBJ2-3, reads NAGVMQNPRHLVRRRGQEARLRCSPMKGHSHVYWYRQLPEEGLKFMVYLQKENIIDESGMPKERFSAEFPKEGPSILRIQQVVRGDSAAYFCASSPTVITSTDTQYFGPGTRLTVL.

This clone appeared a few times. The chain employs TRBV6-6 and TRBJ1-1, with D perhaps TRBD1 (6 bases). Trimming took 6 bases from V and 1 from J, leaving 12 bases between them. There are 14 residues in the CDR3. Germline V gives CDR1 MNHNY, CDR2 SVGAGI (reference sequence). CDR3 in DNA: TGTGCCAGCAGATCTGAGGGGGGGAACACTGAAGCTTTCTTT. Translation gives CASRSEGGNTEAFF.

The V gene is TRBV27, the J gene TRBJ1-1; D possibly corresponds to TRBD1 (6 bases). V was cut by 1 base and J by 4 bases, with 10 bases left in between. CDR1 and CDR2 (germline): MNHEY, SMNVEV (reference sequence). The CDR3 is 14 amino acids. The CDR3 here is CASSLFRGGTEAFF. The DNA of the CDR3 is TGTGCCAGCAGTTTATTTAGGGGGGGCACTGAAGCTTTCTTT.

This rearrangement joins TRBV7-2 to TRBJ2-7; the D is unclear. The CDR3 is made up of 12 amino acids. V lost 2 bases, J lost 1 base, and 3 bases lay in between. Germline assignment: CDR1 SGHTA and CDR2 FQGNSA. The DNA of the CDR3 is TGTGCCAGCAGCTTACAATCCTACGAGCAGTACTTC. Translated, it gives CASSLQSYEQYF.

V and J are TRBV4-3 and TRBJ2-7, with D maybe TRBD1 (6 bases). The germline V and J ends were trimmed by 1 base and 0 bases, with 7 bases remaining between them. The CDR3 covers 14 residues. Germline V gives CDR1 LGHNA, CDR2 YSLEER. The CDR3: CASSQGDTSYEQYF. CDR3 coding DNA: TGCGCCAGCAGCCAAGGGGACACCTCCTACGAGCAGTACTTC.

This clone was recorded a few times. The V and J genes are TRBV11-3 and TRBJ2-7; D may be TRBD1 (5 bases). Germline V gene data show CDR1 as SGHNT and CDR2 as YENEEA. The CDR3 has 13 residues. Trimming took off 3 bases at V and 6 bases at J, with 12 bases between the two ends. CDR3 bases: TGTGCCAGCAGCTTTTCAGGGTCGGGCGAGCAGTACTTC. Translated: CASSFSGSGEQYF. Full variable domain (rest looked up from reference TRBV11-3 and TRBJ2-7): EAGVVQSPRYKIIEKKQPVAFWCNPISGHNTLYWYLQNLGQGPELLIRYENEEAVDDSQLPKDRFSAERLKGVDSTLKIQPAELGDSAVYLCASSFSGSGEQYFGPGTRLTVT.

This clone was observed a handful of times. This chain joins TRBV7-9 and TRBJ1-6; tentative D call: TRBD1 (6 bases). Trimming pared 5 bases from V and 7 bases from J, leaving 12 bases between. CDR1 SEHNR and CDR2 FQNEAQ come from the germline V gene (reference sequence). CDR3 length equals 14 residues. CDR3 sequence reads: CASSTGTLNSPLHF. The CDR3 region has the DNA TGTGCCAGCAGCACCGGGACACTAAATTCACCCCTCCACTTT.

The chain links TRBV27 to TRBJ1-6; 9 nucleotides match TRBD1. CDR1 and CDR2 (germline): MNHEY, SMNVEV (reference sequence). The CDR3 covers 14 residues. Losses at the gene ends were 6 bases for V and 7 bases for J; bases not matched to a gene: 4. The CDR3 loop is CASRDRGLNSPLHF. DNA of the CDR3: TGTGCCAGCAGGGACAGGGGCTTGAATTCACCCCTCCACTTT.

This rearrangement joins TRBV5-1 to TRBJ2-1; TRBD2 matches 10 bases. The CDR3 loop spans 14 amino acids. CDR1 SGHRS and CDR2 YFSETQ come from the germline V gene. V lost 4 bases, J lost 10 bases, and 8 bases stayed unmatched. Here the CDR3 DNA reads TGCGCCAGCAGCGATCTAGCGGGAGCCGACGAGCAGTTCTTC. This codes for CASSDLAGADEQFF.

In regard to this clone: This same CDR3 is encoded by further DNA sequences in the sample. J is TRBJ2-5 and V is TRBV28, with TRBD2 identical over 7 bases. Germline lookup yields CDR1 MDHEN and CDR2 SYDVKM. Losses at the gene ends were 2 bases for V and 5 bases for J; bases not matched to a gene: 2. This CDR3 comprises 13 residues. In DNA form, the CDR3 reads TGTGCCAGCAGTTTAGGGCGGGAGGAGACCCAGTACTTC. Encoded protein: CASSLGREETQYF.

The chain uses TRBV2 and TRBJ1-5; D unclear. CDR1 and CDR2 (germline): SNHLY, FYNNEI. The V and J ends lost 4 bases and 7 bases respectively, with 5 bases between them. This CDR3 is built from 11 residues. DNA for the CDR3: TGTGCCAGCAGTGTTGGACAGCCCCAGCATTTT. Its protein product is CASSVGQPQHF.

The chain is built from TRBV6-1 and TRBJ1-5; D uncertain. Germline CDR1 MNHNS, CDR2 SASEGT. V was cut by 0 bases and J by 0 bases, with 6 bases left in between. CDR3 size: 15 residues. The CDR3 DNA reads TGTGCCAGCAGTGAAGCCCTGGGTAGCAATCAGCCCCAGCATTTT. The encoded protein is CASSEALGSNQPQHF.

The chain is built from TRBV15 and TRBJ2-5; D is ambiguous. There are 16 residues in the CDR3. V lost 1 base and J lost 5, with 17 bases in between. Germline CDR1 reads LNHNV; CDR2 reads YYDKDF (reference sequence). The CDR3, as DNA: TGTGCCACCAGCAGAGGGGGAACCTATGATAGGGAGACCCAGTACTTC. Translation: CATSRGGTYDRETQYF. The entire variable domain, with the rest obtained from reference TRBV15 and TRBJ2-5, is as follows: DAMVIQNPRYQVTQFGKPVTLSCSQTLNHNVMYWYQQKSSQAPKLLFHYYDKDFNNEADTPDNFQSRRPNTSFCFLDIRSPGLGDTAMYLCATSRGGTYDRETQYFGPGTRLLVL.

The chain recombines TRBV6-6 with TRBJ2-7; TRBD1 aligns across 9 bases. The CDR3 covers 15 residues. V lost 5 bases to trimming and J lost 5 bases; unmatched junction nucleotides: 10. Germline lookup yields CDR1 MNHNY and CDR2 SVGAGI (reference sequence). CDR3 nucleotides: TGTGCCAGCAGTCGCGGGACAGGGCGTATCAACGAGCAGTACTTC. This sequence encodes CASSRGTGRINEQYF.

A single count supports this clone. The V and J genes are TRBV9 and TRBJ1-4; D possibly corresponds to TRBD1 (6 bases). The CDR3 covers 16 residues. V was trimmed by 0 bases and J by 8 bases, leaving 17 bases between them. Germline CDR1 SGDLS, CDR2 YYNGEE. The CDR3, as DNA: TGTGCCAGCAGCGTAGGAGGAACAGGGAATCGGGAAAAACTGTTTTTT. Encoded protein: CASSVGGTGNREKLFF. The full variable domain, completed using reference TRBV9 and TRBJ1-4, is DSGVTQTPKHLITATGQRVTLRCSPRSGDLSVYWYQQSLDQGLQFLIQYYNGEERAKGNILERFSAQQFPDLHSELNLSSLELGDSALYFCASSVGGTGNREKLFFGSGTQLSVL.

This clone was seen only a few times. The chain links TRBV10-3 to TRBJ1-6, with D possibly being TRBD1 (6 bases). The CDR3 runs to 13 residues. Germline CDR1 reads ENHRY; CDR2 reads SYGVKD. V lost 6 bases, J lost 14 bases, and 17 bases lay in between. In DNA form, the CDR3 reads TGTGCCATCAGGGGGGCAGGTGGTCAGTCCCTCCACTTT. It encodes CAIRGAGGQSLHF.

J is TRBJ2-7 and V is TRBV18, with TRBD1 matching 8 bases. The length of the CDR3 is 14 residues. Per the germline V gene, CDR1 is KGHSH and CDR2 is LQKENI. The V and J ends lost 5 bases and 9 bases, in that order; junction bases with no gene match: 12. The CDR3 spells CASSGQGVGFGQYF. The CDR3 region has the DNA TGTGCCAGCTCAGGACAGGGTGTTGGTTTCGGGCAGTACTTC.

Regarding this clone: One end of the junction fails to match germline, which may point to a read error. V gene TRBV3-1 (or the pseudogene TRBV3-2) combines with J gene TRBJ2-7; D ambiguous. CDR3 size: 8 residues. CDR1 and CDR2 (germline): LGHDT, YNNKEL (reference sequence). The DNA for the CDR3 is TGTGCCAGCAGCCCCCGGGCCTTC. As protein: CASSPRAF.

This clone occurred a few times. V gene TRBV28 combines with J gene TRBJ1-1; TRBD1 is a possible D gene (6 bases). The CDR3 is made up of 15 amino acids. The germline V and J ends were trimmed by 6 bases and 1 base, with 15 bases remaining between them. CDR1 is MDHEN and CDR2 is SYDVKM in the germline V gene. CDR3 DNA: TGTGCCAGCAGATTGAGCCGGGACAAGAACACTGAAGCTTTCTTT. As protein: CASRLSRDKNTEAFF. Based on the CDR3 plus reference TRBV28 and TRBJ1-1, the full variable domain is DVKVTQSSRYLVKRTGEKVFLECVQDMDHENMFWYRQDPGLGLRLIYFSYDVKMKEKGDIPEGYSVSREKKERFSLILESASTNQTSMYLCASRLSRDKNTEAFFGQGTRLTVV.

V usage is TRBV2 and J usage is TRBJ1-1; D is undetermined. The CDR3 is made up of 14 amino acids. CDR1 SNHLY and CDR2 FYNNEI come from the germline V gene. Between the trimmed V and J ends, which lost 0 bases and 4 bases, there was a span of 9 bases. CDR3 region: CASSEALRATEAFF. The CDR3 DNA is TGTGCCAGCAGTGAAGCGCTGAGGGCCACTGAAGCTTTCTTT. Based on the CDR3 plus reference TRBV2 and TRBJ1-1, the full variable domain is EPEVTQTPSHQVTQMGQEVILRCVPISNHLYFYWYRQILGQKVEFLVSFYNNEISEKSEIFDDQFSVERPDGSNFTLKIRSTKLEDSAMYFCASSEALRATEAFFGQGTRLTVV.

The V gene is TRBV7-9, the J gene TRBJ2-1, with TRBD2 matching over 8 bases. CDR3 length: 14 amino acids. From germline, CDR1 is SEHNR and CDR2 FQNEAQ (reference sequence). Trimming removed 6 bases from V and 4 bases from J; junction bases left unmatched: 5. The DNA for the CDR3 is TGTGCCAGCAGACTTAGCGGGGAGTACAATGAGCAGTTCTTC. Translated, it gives CASRLSGEYNEQFF.

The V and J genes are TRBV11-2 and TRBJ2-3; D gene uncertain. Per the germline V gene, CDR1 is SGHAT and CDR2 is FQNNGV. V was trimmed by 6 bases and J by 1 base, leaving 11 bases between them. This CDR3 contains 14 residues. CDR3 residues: CASRTVGGTDTQYF. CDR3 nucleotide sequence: TGTGCCAGCAGGACCGTCGGTGGCACAGATACGCAGTATTTT.

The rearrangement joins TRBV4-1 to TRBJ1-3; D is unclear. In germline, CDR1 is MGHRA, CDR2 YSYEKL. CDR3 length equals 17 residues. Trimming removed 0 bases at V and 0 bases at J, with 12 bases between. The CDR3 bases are TGCGCCAGCAGCCAAGACAGTGTGCTGTTCTCTGGAAACACCATATATTTT. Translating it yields CASSQDSVLFSGNTIYF.